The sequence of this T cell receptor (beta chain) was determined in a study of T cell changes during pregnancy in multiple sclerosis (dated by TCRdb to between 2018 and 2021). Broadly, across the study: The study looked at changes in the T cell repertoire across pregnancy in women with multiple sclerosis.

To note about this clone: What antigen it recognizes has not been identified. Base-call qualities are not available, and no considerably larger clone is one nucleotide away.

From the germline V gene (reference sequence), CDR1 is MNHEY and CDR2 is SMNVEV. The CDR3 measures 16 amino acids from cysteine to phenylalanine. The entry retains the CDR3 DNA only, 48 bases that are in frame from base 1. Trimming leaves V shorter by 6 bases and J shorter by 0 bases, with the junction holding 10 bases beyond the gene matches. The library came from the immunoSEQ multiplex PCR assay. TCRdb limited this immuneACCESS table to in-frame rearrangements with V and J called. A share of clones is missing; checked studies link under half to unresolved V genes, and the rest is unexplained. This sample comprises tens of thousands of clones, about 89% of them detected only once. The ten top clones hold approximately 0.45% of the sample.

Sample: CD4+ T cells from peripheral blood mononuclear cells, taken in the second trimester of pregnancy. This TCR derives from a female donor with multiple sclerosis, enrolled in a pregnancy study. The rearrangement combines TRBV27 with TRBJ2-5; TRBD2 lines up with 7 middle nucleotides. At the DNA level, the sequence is TGTGCCAGCAGACTGACGCTAGCGGATAACCAAGAGACCCAGTACTTC. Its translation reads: CASRLTLADNQETQYF.